This is a list of T cell receptor beta chains from one sample in a study of Ad26.COV2.S vaccination and SARS-CoV-2 variants. Sequencing used immunoSEQ multiplex PCR; TCRdb keeps in-frame clones, though not all of them. The sample has some 300,000 clones, around 85% seen once. This sample comprised peripheral blood, obtained in a trial of Ad26.COV2.S vaccine versus placebo. These receptors originate from a person between 18 and 65 years old who received the Ad26.COV2.S COVID-19 vaccine or a placebo. The CDR3 runs from the conserved cysteine through the conserved F or W. The D gene is left open where the match is weak. Clone size is stated in some rows and not others, as once, few, many or a class when expanded.

TRBJ2-1	.	TRBD2	TRBV5-4	CASSSPGTSRNEQFF	TGTGCCAGCAGCTCGCCCGGGACTAGCCGGAATGAGCAGTTCTTC
TRBJ2-3	.	.	TRBV14	CASRQSSTDTQYF	TGTGCCAGCCGACAATCCAGCACAGATACGCAGTATTTT
TRBJ2-5	.	.	TRBV6-1	CASSEGVRAQETQYF	TGTGCCAGCAGTGAAGGGGTCAGGGCGCAAGAGACCCAGTACTTC
TRBJ1-5	.	.	TRBV28	CAIGTGNQPQHF	TGTGCCATAGGAACGGGGAACCAGCCCCAGCATTTT
TRBJ2-2	few	TRBD1	TRBV27	CASNRGYPGELFF	TGTGCCAGCAACAGGGGTTACCCCGGGGAGCTGTTTTTT
TRBJ2-1	.	.	TRBV15	CATSRVNRPAYNEQFF	TGTGCCACCAGCAGAGTCAACAGGCCCGCCTACAATGAGCAGTTCTTC
TRBJ2-7	.	.	TRBV7-8	CASSLVGQMLEQYF	TGTGCCAGCAGCTTAGTGGGACAAATGCTCGAGCAGTACTTC
TRBJ2-5	.	.	TRBV9	CASSVGGVTETQYF	TGTGCCAGCAGCGTAGGGGGTGTGACAGAGACCCAGTACTTC
TRBJ2-2	.	.	TRBV11-2	CASRPGRPNTGELFF	TGTGCCAGCAGACCGGGGCGCCCGAACACCGGGGAGCTGTTTTTT
TRBJ1-6	.	.	TRBV11-3	CASSFFQSPLHF	TGTGCCAGCAGCTTCTTCCAATCACCCCTCCACTTT
TRBJ2-6	.	TRBD1	TRBV10-1	CASSEGGQGNVLTF	TGCGCCAGCAGTGAAGGGGGCCAGGGGAACGTCCTGACTTTC
TRBJ2-1	.	.	TRBV6-5	CASSSFSPFNEQFF	TGTGCCAGCAGTTCCTTCAGTCCGTTCAATGAGCAGTTCTTC
TRBJ2-5	few	TRBD2	TRBV5-4	CASSSRSGGAVETQYF	TGTGCCAGCAGCAGCCGTAGCGGGGGGGCCGTGGAGACCCAGTACTTC
TRBJ2-7	.	TRBD1	TRBV4-2	CASSHSRDRDYEQYF	TGTGCCAGCAGCCATTCCCGGGACAGGGATTACGAGCAGTACTTC
TRBJ2-5	.	.	TRBV7-8	CASSPGQGNDLETQYF	TGTGCCAGCAGCCCGGGGCAGGGTAATGATTTGGAGACCCAGTACTTC
TRBJ1-2	.	TRBD1	TRBV19	CASSMRTGFSNYGYTF	TGTGCCAGTAGTATGAGGACAGGGTTTTCGAACTATGGCTACACCTTC
TRBJ1-1	.	TRBD1	TRBV27	CASSPTTGGNTEAFF	TGTGCCAGCAGTCCCACGACAGGGGGGAACACTGAAGCTTTCTTT
TRBJ1-1	.	TRBD1	TRBV6-1	CASSETGGAYTEAFF	TGTGCCAGCAGTGAGACAGGGGGCGCCTACACTGAAGCTTTCTTT
TRBJ2-7	.	.	TRBV5-6	CASSPFGGILYEQYF	TGTGCCAGCAGCCCCTTCGGAGGGATCCTCTACGAGCAGTACTTC
TRBJ2-3	.	.	TRBV5-1	CASSPGHYTDTQYF	TGCGCCAGCAGCCCGGGACATTACACAGATACGCAGTATTTT
TRBJ1-2	.	.	TRBV3-1/TRBV3-2	CASSQGEQPGGGYTF	TGTGCCAGCAGCCAAGGAGAACAACCGGGAGGAGGCTACACCTTC
TRBJ1-2	.	.	TRBV2	CASSEGPYGYTF	TGTGCCAGCAGTGAGGGCCCTTATGGCTACACCTTC
TRBJ1-1	.	.	TRBV19	CASSPWDGVAFF	TGTGCCAGTAGTCCCTGGGACGGGGTAGCTTTCTTT
TRBJ1-1	.	TRBD1	TRBV5-1	CASSLWQGGQVVTEAFF	TGCGCCAGCAGCTTGTGGCAAGGGGGCCAGGTCGTAACCGAAGCTTTCTTT
TRBJ1-4	.	.	TRBV5-5	CASSSKSPTNEKLFF	TGTGCCAGCAGCTCCAAAAGTCCAACTAATGAAAAACTGTTTTTT
TRBJ2-5	.	.	TRBV11-1	CASTPDRQETQYF	TGTGCCAGCACCCCGGACAGACAAGAGACCCAGTACTTC
TRBJ1-4	many	.	TRBV14	CASSQTRTATNEKLFF	TGTGCCAGCAGCCAAACACGGACCGCAACTAATGAAAAACTGTTTTTT
TRBJ2-2	.	TRBD2	TRBV27	CASLSSGGDTGELFF	TGTGCCAGCCTCTCAAGCGGGGGGGACACCGGGGAGCTGTTTTTT
TRBJ2-1	few	TRBD2	TRBV6-4	CASSQTSGGDYNEQFF	TGTGCCAGCAGTCAGACTAGCGGGGGGGATTACAATGAGCAGTTCTTC
TRBJ2-7	.	.	TRBV2	CASSEVDEQYF	TGTGCCAGCAGTGAAGTTGACGAGCAGTACTTC
TRBJ2-5	.	TRBD2	TRBV7-2	CASSPGLAGGPGWETQYF	TGTGCCAGCAGCCCGGGACTAGCGGGGGGGCCGGGTTGGGAGACCCAGTACTTC
TRBJ1-5	.	.	TRBV2	CASSDFQAFSNQPQHF	TGTGCCAGCAGTGATTTCCAGGCTTTTAGCAATCAGCCCCAGCATTTT
TRBJ2-2	.	TRBD2	TRBV7-9	CASSPQGGGYTGELFF	TGTGCCAGCAGCCCTCAGGGCGGGGGGTACACCGGGGAGCTGTTTTTT
TRBJ2-5	.	TRBD2	TRBV7-2	CASSAGTTSQETQYF	TGTGCCAGCAGCGCCGGGACTACTTCACAAGAGACCCAGTACTTC
TRBJ2-1	.	TRBD2	TRBV5-4	CASSSGLAGGYNEQFF	TGTGCCAGCAGCTCGGGACTAGCGGGGGGATACAATGAGCAGTTCTTC
TRBJ2-5	.	TRBD2	TRBV18	CASSPTSGEETQYF	TGTGCCAGCTCACCAACTAGCGGGGAAGAGACCCAGTACTTC
TRBJ2-4	.	.	TRBV18	CASSPGGGSDIQYF	TGTGCCAGCTCACCGGGTGGGGGTTCGGACATTCAGTACTTC
TRBJ2-3	.	TRBD1	TRBV7-9	CASSPRQGRSADTQYF	TGTGCCAGCAGCCCGAGACAGGGTAGAAGCGCAGATACGCAGTATTTT
TRBJ1-3	.	.	TRBV7-2	CASSTGPHSGNTIYF	TGTGCCAGCAGCACCGGGCCCCACTCTGGAAACACCATATATTTT
TRBJ2-1	once	TRBD2	TRBV11-3	CASSSDSGTEQFF	TGTGCCAGCAGCTCCGACAGCGGGACTGAGCAGTTCTTC
TRBJ1-1	.	.	TRBV5-1	CASSTGGNTEAFF	TGCGCCAGCAGCACCGGGGGGAACACTGAAGCTTTCTTT
TRBJ1-1	once	.	TRBV20-1	CSAAGATEAFF	TGCAGTGCAGCGGGGGCCACTGAAGCTTTCTTT
TRBJ2-2	.	TRBD1	TRBV3-1/TRBV3-2	CASSQKDRGRTGELFF	TGTGCCAGCAGCCAAAAAGACAGGGGGCGGACCGGGGAGCTGTTTTTT
TRBJ1-1	.	.	TRBV7-9	CASSQVVGVTEAFF	TGTGCCAGCAGTCAAGTCGTAGGGGTCACTGAAGCTTTCTTT
TRBJ1-4	.	.	TRBV28	CAGRDRVNEKLFF	TGTGCCGGCCGGGACCGAGTCAATGAAAAACTGTTTTTT
TRBJ2-7	.	TRBD1	TRBV29-1	CSVDLRDRVSYEQYF	TGCAGCGTTGACCTCCGGGACAGGGTTTCCTACGAGCAGTACTTC
TRBJ1-2	.	.	TRBV14	CASSQGTLAGYTF	TGTGCCAGCAGCCAAGGGACTTTAGCCGGCTACACCTTC
TRBJ2-7	.	TRBD2	TRBV6-5	CASRAGTTSRYEQYF	TGTGCCAGCAGGGCCGGGACTACCTCTCGGTACGAGCAGTACTTC
TRBJ2-6	.	.	TRBV21-1	CASSKALGDSQYSGANVLTF	TGTGCCAGCAGCAAAGCGCTTGGGGACAGTCAATACTCTGGGGCCAACGTCCTGACTTTC
TRBJ1-3	.	.	TRBV3-1/TRBV3-2	CASSRQAGIGNTIYF	TGTGCCAGCAGCCGCCAAGCAGGGATAGGAAACACCATATATTTT
TRBJ2-1	.	.	TRBV19	CASSIDLPTGSYNEQFF	TGTGCCAGTAGTATAGATCTTCCGACAGGTTCCTACAATGAGCAGTTCTTC
TRBJ1-5	once	.	TRBV2	CASSRDVEPQHF	TGTGCCAGCAGTCGGGACGTCGAGCCCCAGCATTTT
TRBJ1-2	.	TRBD1	TRBV6-1	CASSETPGGLIYGYTF	TGTGCCAGCAGTGAAACACCAGGGGGCTTAATCTATGGCTACACCTTC
TRBJ2-3	.	.	TRBV7-2	CASSRQVDTQYF	TGTGCCAGCAGCCGACAGGTCGATACGCAGTATTTT